A selection of T cell receptor beta chains follows, all from one sample in a study of CD8 T cells in Susac syndrome. From the immunoSEQ multiplex PCR reads, TCRdb called clonotypes with MiXCR, one entry per CDR3 protein. The sample records fewer than 150,000 distinct CDR3 sequences, around 91% being singletons. Specimen: CD8+ T cells from PBMCs. Receptors originate from a human donor with multiple sclerosis. Each CDR3 is given with its conserved first and last residue. The D gene is left open where the match is weak. Clone size is stated in some rows and not others, as once, few, many or a class when expanded.

D | size | J | V | CDR3 | DNA
NA | NA | TRBJ1-1 | TRBV20-1 | CSASLDGTEAFF | TGCAGTGCCTCTTTGGATGGGACTGAAGCTTTCTTT
NA | NA | TRBJ2-7 | TRBV7-8 | CASSFDSYEQYF | TGTGCCAGCAGCTTTGATAGCTACGAGCAGTACTTC
NA | NA | TRBJ2-3 | TRBV14 | CASSQEWADTQYF | TGTGCCAGCAGCCAGGAGTGGGCAGATACGCAGTATTTT
TRBD1 | NA | TRBJ2-7 | TRBV27 | CASSLTQGANEQYF | TGTGCCAGCAGTTTAACGCAGGGGGCCAACGAGCAGTACTTC
TRBD1 | NA | TRBJ1-5 | TRBV27 | CASSPAGGSNQPQHF | TGTGCCAGCAGTCCCGCAGGGGGAAGCAATCAGCCCCAGCATTTT
NA | NA | TRBJ2-7 | TRBV7-9 | CASSPDASYEQYF | TGTGCCAGCAGCCCCGATGCCTCCTACGAGCAGTACTTC
NA | once | TRBJ2-3 | TRBV18 | CASSPEGVDTQYF | TGTGCCAGCTCACCAGAGGGGGTAGATACGCAGTATTTT
NA | NA | TRBJ1-1 | TRBV27 | CASKERLNTEAFF | TGTGCCAGCAAGGAACGATTGAACACTGAAGCTTTCTTT
NA | NA | TRBJ1-3 | TRBV11-2 | CASSLGSLLSGNTIYF | TGTGCCAGCAGCTTAGGATCGTTACTCTCTGGAAACACCATATATTTT
TRBD1 | NA | TRBJ2-5 | TRBV7-9 | CASSPPAGTAQETQYF | TGTGCCAGCAGCCCCCCCGCCGGGACAGCACAAGAGACCCAGTACTTC
NA | NA | TRBJ2-5 | TRBV5-1 | CASSWDGEASETQYF | TGCGCCAGCAGCTGGGACGGGGAGGCGTCAGAGACCCAGTACTTC
NA | NA | TRBJ2-7 | TRBV10-1 | CASSEGLGLFYEQYF | TGCGCCAGCAGTGAGGGGCTGGGACTTTTCTACGAGCAGTACTTC
NA | NA | TRBJ2-3 | TRBV3-1 | CASSQAGVSTDTQYF | TGTGCCAGCAGCCAGGCCGGAGTTAGCACAGATACGCAGTATTTT
NA | NA | TRBJ1-1 | TRBV7-2 | CASSLGTVGEAFF | TGTGCCAGCAGCCTCGGGACGGTGGGTGAAGCTTTCTTT
TRBD2 | NA | TRBJ2-1 | TRBV7-8 | CASSFGLAGLGSYNEQFF | TGTGCCAGCAGCTTCGGACTAGCGGGACTTGGGTCCTACAATGAGCAGTTCTTC
NA | NA | TRBJ1-2 | TRBV12-3/TRBV12-4 | CASSPTGPNYGYTF | TGTGCCAGCAGTCCTACAGGGCCCAACTATGGCTACACCTTC
NA | NA | TRBJ2-1 | TRBV14 | CASSPTGDNEQFF | TGTGCCAGCAGCCCTACGGGGGACAATGAGCAGTTCTTC
NA | few | TRBJ1-1 | TRBV9 | CASSVEGGGRNTEAFF | TGTGCCAGCAGCGTAGAGGGGGGCGGGCGAAACACTGAAGCTTTCTTT
NA | NA | TRBJ2-1 | TRBV6-5 | CASSYISGTNNEQFF | TGTGCCAGCAGTTACATCAGCGGGACAAACAATGAGCAGTTCTTC
NA | NA | TRBJ1-1 | TRBV5-1 | CASSLARYQNTEAFF | TGCGCCAGCAGCTTGGCCAGGTATCAGAACACTGAAGCTTTCTTT
TRBD2 | NA | TRBJ2-7 | TRBV20-1 | CSHSYGRAYEQYF | TGCAGTCACTCGTACGGGAGGGCCTACGAGCAGTACTTC
TRBD1 | NA | TRBJ1-1 | TRBV29-1 | CSVEDRDRGSEAFF | TGCAGCGTTGAAGACCGGGACAGGGGGTCCGAAGCTTTCTTT
TRBD2 | few | TRBJ2-7 | TRBV7-9 | CASSLDNSGSRPYEQYF | TGTGCCAGCAGCTTAGATAATAGCGGGAGTCGACCCTACGAGCAGTACTTC
TRBD2 | NA | TRBJ2-1 | TRBV12-3/TRBV12-4 | CASSLSGGYNEQFF | TGTGCCAGCAGTCTTAGCGGGGGGTACAATGAGCAGTTCTTC
TRBD2 | NA | TRBJ2-1 | TRBV20-1 | CSARLPTSGGKNEQFF | TGCAGTGCTAGGTTACCGACTAGCGGGGGGAAGAATGAGCAGTTCTTC
NA | NA | TRBJ2-7 | TRBV3-1 | CASSQVVSPYEQYF | TGTGCCAGCAGCCAAGTTGTTTCCCCCTACGAGCAGTACTTC
NA | NA | TRBJ2-7 | TRBV7-8 | CASSTPDSNRPYEQYF | TGTGCCAGCAGCACCCCCGACTCGAACCGCCCTTACGAGCAGTACTTC
NA | NA | TRBJ1-1 | TRBV5-1 | CASSLAGAPEAFF | TGCGCCAGCAGCTTAGCGGGGGCCCCGGAAGCTTTCTTT
NA | NA | TRBJ2-2 | TRBV12-5 | CASGPPGQNTGELFF | TGTGCTAGTGGTCCACCGGGACAGAACACCGGGGAGCTGTTTTTT
TRBD1 | NA | TRBJ1-2 | TRBV30 | CAWSPRTGYGYTF | TGTGCCTGGAGTCCGAGGACAGGTTATGGCTACACCTTC
NA | NA | TRBJ1-1 | TRBV4-2 | CASSQEAVGEAFF | TGTGCCAGCAGCCAAGAAGCTGTTGGGGAAGCTTTCTTT
TRBD2 | once | TRBJ2-1 | TRBV3-1 | CASSQEEGLAGSLSYNEQFF | TGTGCCAGCAGCCAAGAAGAAGGGCTAGCGGGGAGCCTCTCCTACAATGAGCAGTTCTTC
NA | NA | TRBJ2-1 | TRBV3-1 | CASSQDDGPAYNEQFF | TGTGCCAGCAGCCAAGACGACGGGCCTGCCTACAATGAGCAGTTCTTC
NA | NA | TRBJ2-1 | TRBV6-2/TRBV6-3 | CASSQGTDEQFF | TGTGCCAGCAGTCAAGGGACGGATGAGCAGTTCTTC
TRBD2 | NA | TRBJ2-7 | TRBV6-1 | CASSEEETSAYEQYF | TGTGCCAGCAGTGAAGAAGAGACTAGCGCCTACGAGCAGTACTTC
NA | NA | TRBJ2-5 | TRBV27 | CASSLDSSLKTQYF | TGTGCCAGCAGTTTGGATAGTAGCCTGAAGACCCAGTACTTC
TRBD2 | NA | TRBJ2-1 | TRBV7-9 | CASSLARLAGGSHNEQFF | TGTGCCAGCAGCTTAGCGAGACTAGCGGGGGGGTCCCACAATGAGCAGTTCTTC
TRBD1 | NA | TRBJ2-7 | TRBV7-8 | CASSMDRDEQYF | TGTGCCAGCAGCATGGACAGGGACGAGCAGTACTTC
NA | NA | TRBJ2-7 | TRBV6-5 | CASSYSERPMYEQYF | TGTGCCAGCAGTTACTCTGAACGACCCATGTACGAGCAGTACTTC
TRBD2 | NA | TRBJ2-5 | TRBV3-1 | CASSRLTPSGGRGETQYF | TGTGCCAGCAGCCGGCTCACGCCTAGCGGGGGCAGGGGGGAGACCCAGTACTTC
TRBD2 | NA | TRBJ2-4 | TRBV29-1 | CSVGLAGEGNIQYF | TGCAGCGTGGGGCTAGCGGGAGAAGGAAACATTCAGTACTTC
TRBD2 | NA | TRBJ2-1 | TRBV5-6 | CASSPDASGRRHEQFF | TGTGCCAGCAGCCCAGACGCTAGCGGGAGAAGGCATGAGCAGTTCTTC
NA | NA | TRBJ1-4 | TRBV7-9 | CASSGTNNEKLFF | TGTGCCAGCAGCGGGACAAATAATGAAAAACTGTTTTTT
NA | few | TRBJ2-2 | TRBV7-2 | CASSLAGELFF | TGTGCCAGCAGCTTAGCTGGGGAGCTGTTTTTT
NA | NA | TRBJ2-7 | TRBV11-2 | CASSLTASEQYF | TGTGCCAGCAGCTTAACAGCGAGCGAGCAGTACTTC
NA | NA | TRBJ2-5 | TRBV5-6 | CASSLMGEETQYF | TGTGCCAGCAGCTTGATGGGAGAAGAGACCCAGTACTTC
NA | NA | TRBJ2-1 | TRBV7-9 | CASSLGGGDEQFF | TGTGCCAGCAGCTTAGGTGGCGGAGACGAGCAGTTCTTC
TRBD1 | few | TRBJ2-2 | TRBV29-1 | CSALQGASTGELFF | TGCAGCGCTCTACAGGGGGCATCCACCGGGGAGCTGTTTTTT
NA | NA | TRBJ1-2 | TRBV3-1 | CASSQDLGYGYTF | TGTGCCAGCAGCCAAGATCTAGGTTATGGCTACACCTTC
NA | NA | TRBJ2-1 | TRBV19 | CASSVLSNEQFF | TGTGCCAGTAGTGTATTAAGCAATGAGCAGTTCTTC
TRBD2 | NA | TRBJ2-5 | TRBV13 | CASSPGPGTTQEETQYF | TGTGCCAGCAGCCCGGGCCCTGGGACTACTCAGGAAGAGACCCAGTACTTC